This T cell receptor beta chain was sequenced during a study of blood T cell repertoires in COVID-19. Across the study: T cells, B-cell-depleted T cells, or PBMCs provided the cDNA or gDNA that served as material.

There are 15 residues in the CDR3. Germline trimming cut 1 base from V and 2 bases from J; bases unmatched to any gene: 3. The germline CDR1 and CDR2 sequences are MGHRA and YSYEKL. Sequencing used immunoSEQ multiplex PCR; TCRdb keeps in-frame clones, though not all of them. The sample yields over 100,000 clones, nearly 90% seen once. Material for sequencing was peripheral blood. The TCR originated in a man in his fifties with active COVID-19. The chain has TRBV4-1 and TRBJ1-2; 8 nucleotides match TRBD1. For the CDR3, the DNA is TGCGCCAGCAGCCAAGTCGCAGGGGGCAACTATGGCTACACCTTC. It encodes CASSQVAGGNYGYTF.